This record looks at one T cell receptor (beta chain) sequence and its context. Its specificity is unknown. CDR1 is SNHLY, CDR2 FYNNEI, per germline. The CDR3 runs 13 residues. After removal of 5 bases from V and 7 bases from J, the junction contained 5 bases not matched to a gene. This sample is part of a study of cytomegalovirus exposure and HLA in healthy donors. Study-wide findings and caveats: Overall, 164 TCR beta chains were annotated as cytomegalovirus-associated.

Primers included in the PCR were 60 Vbeta and 13 Jbeta primers. Assay: immunoSEQ multiplex PCR; the TCRdb copy retains only in-frame clones and omits some. The profile covers around 110,000 clones, with about 76% appearing a single time and around 4.2% taken by the ten largest. Sequencing was carried out using PBMCs. The source of this sequence is a woman in her 30s in good health and CMV-seronegative. The chain carries TRBV2 and TRBJ2-1, with 7 bases lining up with TRBD2. The CDR3 reads CASSRLAVNEQFF. Written as DNA, the CDR3 is TGTGCCAGCAGTAGGCTAGCGGTTAATGAGCAGTTCTTC.